Listed below are T cell receptor beta chains from one sample, sequenced in a study of blood T cell repertoires in COVID-19. TCRdb's copy holds only in-frame clones and misses some; the assay was immunoSEQ multiplex PCR. The sample holds 100,000 to 150,000 clones; over 75% are singletons and the top ten take approximately 17%. The sample comprised peripheral blood. The source is a man aged 25-40 years with COVID-19, enrolled during active disease. Both conserved end residues are part of each CDR3. Each record gives: J gene, clone size, D gene, V gene, CDR3 DNA, CDR3 protein. D genes are given only for firm matches. Expanded clones get a size class; other rows say once, few or many, or leave the size out.

j_gene: TRBJ1-6; abundance: -; d_gene: TRBD1; v_gene: TRBV4-2; CDR3nt: TGTGCCAGCAGCCAAGAAGAGGGACAGGGCGATTCACCCCTCCACTTT; CDR3aa: CASSQEEGQGDSPLHF
j_gene: TRBJ2-1; abundance: -; d_gene: TRBD2; v_gene: TRBV5-1; CDR3nt: TGCGCCAGCAGCTTGGGCGGGAGGGCCGTTAATGAGCAGTTCTTC; CDR3aa: CASSLGGRAVNEQFF
j_gene: TRBJ1-1; abundance: -; d_gene: TRBD1; v_gene: TRBV4-2; CDR3nt: TGTGCCAGCAGCTCCCGGGACAGGTCGGGCACTGAAGCTTTCTTT; CDR3aa: CASSSRDRSGTEAFF
j_gene: TRBJ2-2; abundance: -; d_gene: TRBD1; v_gene: TRBV12-5; CDR3nt: TGTGCTAGTGGTTTGACTCCGGACAGGTCGAACACCGGGGAGCTGTTTTTT; CDR3aa: CASGLTPDRSNTGELFF
j_gene: TRBJ1-2; abundance: few; d_gene: TRBD1; v_gene: TRBV6-5; CDR3nt: TGTGCCAGCAGTTACTCGATAGGGGGCGATGGCTACACCTTC; CDR3aa: CASSYSIGGDGYTF
j_gene: TRBJ2-7; abundance: -; d_gene: -; v_gene: TRBV20-1; CDR3nt: TGCAGTGCTAGTAAGAGACAGGCGGCCTACGAGCAGTACTTC; CDR3aa: CSASKRQAAYEQYF
j_gene: TRBJ2-7; abundance: -; d_gene: TRBD2; v_gene: TRBV2; CDR3nt: TGTGCCTCCGGGACTAGCTCCTACGAGCAGTACTTC; CDR3aa: CASGTSSYEQYF
j_gene: TRBJ2-2; abundance: -; d_gene: -; v_gene: TRBV5-6; CDR3nt: TGTGCCAGCAGCTTGGGGTCCAGGGTGGCGAACACCGGGGAGCTGTTTTTT; CDR3aa: CASSLGSRVANTGELFF
j_gene: TRBJ1-2; abundance: -; d_gene: TRBD1; v_gene: TRBV5-1; CDR3nt: TGCGCCAGCAGCTTTCTAGACAGGGAGAGAAACTATGGCTACACCTTC; CDR3aa: CASSFLDRERNYGYTF
j_gene: TRBJ1-5; abundance: -; d_gene: -; v_gene: TRBV19; CDR3nt: TGTGCCAGTAGTAGACAGAATCAGCCCCAGCATTTT; CDR3aa: CASSRQNQPQHF
j_gene: TRBJ2-7; abundance: -; d_gene: TRBD2; v_gene: TRBV5-4; CDR3nt: TGTGCCAGCAGCTTGGGGGGGACTAGCTCCTACGAGCAGTACTTC; CDR3aa: CASSLGGTSSYEQYF
j_gene: TRBJ2-2; abundance: -; d_gene: TRBD1; v_gene: TRBV6-5; CDR3nt: TGTGCCGGCACAGGGGGCCTCACCGGGGAGCTGTTTTTT; CDR3aa: CAGTGGLTGELFF
j_gene: TRBJ1-1; abundance: -; d_gene: -; v_gene: TRBV6-5; CDR3nt: TGTGCCAGCAGTTACTCGAGGGGGATGAACACTGAAGCTTTCTTT; CDR3aa: CASSYSRGMNTEAFF
j_gene: TRBJ2-2; abundance: -; d_gene: -; v_gene: TRBV7-2; CDR3nt: TGTGCCAGCAGCCCCCGGACAGCGAACACCGGGGAGCTGTTTTTT; CDR3aa: CASSPRTANTGELFF
j_gene: TRBJ2-5; abundance: few; d_gene: -; v_gene: TRBV3-1/TRBV3-2; CDR3nt: TGTGCCAGCAGCCAAGTTTCCACACAGGGGACCCAGTACTTC; CDR3aa: CASSQVSTQGTQYF
j_gene: TRBJ1-2; abundance: -; d_gene: -; v_gene: TRBV12-2; CDR3nt: TGTGCAAGTCGCCTCCCGGGGGGGGGCGGCTATGGCTACACCTTC; CDR3aa: CASRLPGGGGYGYTF
j_gene: TRBJ2-7; abundance: many; d_gene: -; v_gene: TRBV6-6; CDR3nt: TGTGCCAGCAGTCTCGCCCCGGGACTCACTGGCGAGCAGTACTTC; CDR3aa: CASSLAPGLTGEQYF
j_gene: TRBJ2-3; abundance: -; d_gene: TRBD2; v_gene: TRBV29-1; CDR3nt: TGCAGCGTTACTAGCGGGGGCACAGATACGCAGTATTTT; CDR3aa: CSVTSGGTDTQYF
j_gene: TRBJ1-1; abundance: -; d_gene: -; v_gene: TRBV19; CDR3nt: TGTGCCAGTAGTACAAGACAGGTCGATACCCTGAACACTGAAGCTTTCTTT; CDR3aa: CASSTRQVDTLNTEAFF
j_gene: TRBJ2-3; abundance: -; d_gene: -; v_gene: TRBV7-2; CDR3nt: TGTGCCAGCAGCTTAGCGGCAGGGGATGGAGCAGATACGCAGTATTTT; CDR3aa: CASSLAAGDGADTQYF
j_gene: TRBJ2-7; abundance: -; d_gene: -; v_gene: TRBV5-4; CDR3nt: TGTGCCAGCAGCCCGCAGGGGGGAGACGAGCAGTACTTC; CDR3aa: CASSPQGGDEQYF
j_gene: TRBJ2-4; abundance: -; d_gene: TRBD1; v_gene: TRBV12-3/TRBV12-4; CDR3nt: TGTGCCAGCTTCGCGACAGGGGTGAACATTCAGTACTTC; CDR3aa: CASFATGVNIQYF
j_gene: TRBJ2-2; abundance: -; d_gene: -; v_gene: TRBV3-1/TRBV3-2; CDR3nt: TGTGCCAGCAGCTCCCAGTCCGGGGAGCTGTTTTTT; CDR3aa: CASSSQSGELFF
j_gene: TRBJ2-3; abundance: -; d_gene: TRBD2; v_gene: TRBV6-6; CDR3nt: TGTGCCAGCAGTACCGGGACTAGCGGGGGAAGGACGCAGTATTTT; CDR3aa: CASSTGTSGGRTQYF
j_gene: TRBJ1-2; abundance: -; d_gene: -; v_gene: TRBV7-9; CDR3nt: TGTGCCAGCAGCCTCAGACAGGACTCCTATGGCTACACCTTC; CDR3aa: CASSLRQDSYGYTF
j_gene: TRBJ1-1; abundance: -; d_gene: -; v_gene: TRBV5-4; CDR3nt: TGTGCCAGCAGCTTGACGCTCCAGGGGGAAGCTTTCTTT; CDR3aa: CASSLTLQGEAFF
j_gene: TRBJ1-5; abundance: -; d_gene: -; v_gene: TRBV19; CDR3nt: TGTGCCAGTAGTACAGGGTTTGGGAGGAGCAATCAGCCCCAGCATTTT; CDR3aa: CASSTGFGRSNQPQHF
j_gene: TRBJ1-3; abundance: -; d_gene: -; v_gene: TRBV2; CDR3nt: TGTGCCAGCATGCTATGGTCTGGAAACACCATATATTTT; CDR3aa: CASMLWSGNTIYF
j_gene: TRBJ2-2; abundance: -; d_gene: TRBD2; v_gene: TRBV30; CDR3nt: TGTGCCTGGTCCAGGGCGGGAGGGGGGACCGGGGAGCTGTTTTTT; CDR3aa: CAWSRAGGGTGELFF
j_gene: TRBJ1-6; abundance: -; d_gene: TRBD1; v_gene: TRBV7-2; CDR3nt: TGTGCCAGCAGCCCCTCGGGACAGGGCAATTCACCCCTCCACTTT; CDR3aa: CASSPSGQGNSPLHF
j_gene: TRBJ1-1; abundance: -; d_gene: -; v_gene: TRBV28; CDR3nt: TGTGCCAGCAGCTCCAGGGGCGGGAACACTGAAGCTTTCTTT; CDR3aa: CASSSRGGNTEAFF
j_gene: TRBJ2-2; abundance: -; d_gene: TRBD1; v_gene: TRBV13; CDR3nt: TGTGCCAGCAGATACAGGGGTTCCGGGGAGCTGTTTTTT; CDR3aa: CASRYRGSGELFF
j_gene: TRBJ1-1; abundance: -; d_gene: -; v_gene: TRBV27; CDR3nt: TGTGCCAGCAGATTAACAGGGCTCGCTGAAGCTTTCTTT; CDR3aa: CASRLTGLAEAFF
j_gene: TRBJ2-7; abundance: -; d_gene: -; v_gene: TRBV5-4; CDR3nt: TGTGCCAGCAATAGAGGGGGGACAGAGCCCTACGAGCAGTACTTC; CDR3aa: CASNRGGTEPYEQYF
j_gene: TRBJ2-7; abundance: few; d_gene: -; v_gene: TRBV30; CDR3nt: TGTGCCTGGAAGGGGAAGACCTACGAGCAGTACTTC; CDR3aa: CAWKGKTYEQYF
j_gene: TRBJ2-7; abundance: -; d_gene: -; v_gene: TRBV18; CDR3nt: TGTGCCAGCTCCCTCGGACTCAGCAACGAGCAGTACTTC; CDR3aa: CASSLGLSNEQYF
j_gene: TRBJ2-6; abundance: -; d_gene: -; v_gene: TRBV11-3; CDR3nt: TGTGCCAGCAGCTTTTCAGGGGGGGCCAACGTCCTGACTTTC; CDR3aa: CASSFSGGANVLTF
j_gene: TRBJ1-6; abundance: -; d_gene: TRBD1; v_gene: TRBV19; CDR3nt: TGTGCCAGTAGCCCCCCCGGGACAGGGAATTCACCCCTCCACTTT; CDR3aa: CASSPPGTGNSPLHF
j_gene: TRBJ2-7; abundance: -; d_gene: -; v_gene: TRBV11-3; CDR3nt: TGTGCCAGCAGCGGGACTCTATACGAGCAGTACTTC; CDR3aa: CASSGTLYEQYF
j_gene: TRBJ2-2; abundance: few; d_gene: TRBD1; v_gene: TRBV9; CDR3nt: TGTGCCAGCAGTGAAACAGGGGGTACCGGGGAGCTGTTTTTT; CDR3aa: CASSETGGTGELFF
j_gene: TRBJ2-7; abundance: -; d_gene: TRBD1; v_gene: TRBV7-9; CDR3nt: TGTGCCAGCAGCTTAAGCACGGGACAGGCCTCCTACGAGCAGTACTTC; CDR3aa: CASSLSTGQASYEQYF
j_gene: TRBJ1-1; abundance: -; d_gene: -; v_gene: TRBV7-3; CDR3nt: TGTGCCAGCAGCTTACTTGCGGGAAACACTGAAGCTTTCTTT; CDR3aa: CASSLLAGNTEAFF